Listed below are T cell receptor beta chains from one sample, sequenced in a study of T cell responses to AZD1222 COVID-19 vaccine. The protocol was immunoSEQ multiplex PCR, while the TCRdb copy is restricted to in-frame clones and leaves out a portion. The sample holds about 60,000 clones, more than 65% seen once. The sequences come from peripheral blood, collected on day 0 of AZD1222 vaccination. The receptors stem from an adult in good health. Both conserved end residues are part of each CDR3. The D gene is left open where the match is weak. Not every row has a clone size; where given, it reads once, few, many or a size class.

v_call	d_call	j_call	clone_size	cdr3_nt	cdr3_aa
TRBV7-9	.	TRBJ2-5	.	TGTGCCAGCAGCGAAATAAATGAAGAGACCCAGTACTTC	CASSEINEETQYF
TRBV5-6	.	TRBJ2-6	.	TGTGCCAGCAGCTTGAGGAGGTCAGGGTACTCATATGGGGCCAACGTCCTGACTTTC	CASSLRRSGYSYGANVLTF
TRBV7-3	TRBD1	TRBJ2-1	once	TGTGCCAGCAGTAACCCGGACAGGGTAAATGAGCAGTTCTTC	CASSNPDRVNEQFF
TRBV9	.	TRBJ1-3	.	TGTGCCAGCAGCGTGGACAGTGGAAACACCATATATTTT	CASSVDSGNTIYF
TRBV20-1	TRBD1	TRBJ1-5	.	TGCAGTGCTAGTGGGACAGGGTCTCAGCCCCAGCATTTT	CSASGTGSQPQHF
TRBV6-5	TRBD1	TRBJ1-6	.	TGTGCCAGCACCCCCCAAGGGGGCGATTCACCCCTCCACTTT	CASTPQGGDSPLHF
TRBV7-9	.	TRBJ1-1	few	TGTGCCACTACATTGCGGAGGAACACTGAAGCTTTCTTT	CATTLRRNTEAFF
TRBV5-6	TRBD1	TRBJ2-1	.	TGTGCCAGCAGCCGTCAGGGGGCCCCCAATGAGCAGTTCTTC	CASSRQGAPNEQFF
TRBV4-1	.	TRBJ2-7	.	TGCGCCAGCAGCCCCCCAGGGATCCCCTACGAGCAGTACTTC	CASSPPGIPYEQYF
TRBV7-9	TRBD1	TRBJ1-2	.	TGTGCCAGCAGCCTGGCCGGGACAGGGGGCAATGGCTACACCTTC	CASSLAGTGGNGYTF
TRBV29-1	TRBD1	TRBJ1-1	.	TGCAGCGTTGAGACAGGGGGCGCGACTGAAGCTTTCTTT	CSVETGGATEAFF
TRBV5-4	TRBD1	TRBJ2-6	.	TGTGCCAGCAGACGAATGGACAGGGTAATTCCCAACGTCCTGACTTTC	CASRRMDRVIPNVLTF
TRBV7-2	.	TRBJ2-7	.	TGTGCCAGCAGCTCACAGACAGGGGAGGGCTACGAGCAGTACTTC	CASSSQTGEGYEQYF
TRBV7-6	TRBD2	TRBJ2-3	.	TGTGCCAGCAGCTGGACTAGCGGGAGTGGCACAGATACGCAGTATTTT	CASSWTSGSGTDTQYF
TRBV5-1	.	TRBJ1-4	.	TGCGCCAGCAGCTGGGGGCAGCCCGATGAAAAACTGTTTTTT	CASSWGQPDEKLFF
TRBV25-1	.	TRBJ2-3	.	TGTGCCAGAAAAGGGGGGACTCCCACGGATACGCAGTATTTT	CARKGGTPTDTQYF
TRBV28	.	TRBJ2-5	few	TGTGCCAGCAGTTTAGTTGAGACCCAGTACTTC	CASSLVETQYF
TRBV6-5	TRBD1	TRBJ1-2	once	TGTGCCAGCAGGAAGACAGGGGAAGGCTATGGCTACACCTTC	CASRKTGEGYGYTF
TRBV10-3	TRBD1	TRBJ1-5	.	TGTGCCATCAGTGGGACAGGTCCTGGGGGTCAGCCCCAGCATTTT	CAISGTGPGGQPQHF
TRBV5-4	TRBD2	TRBJ2-1	.	TGTGCCAGCAGCTCGGGACTAGCGGACAATGAGCAGTTCTTC	CASSSGLADNEQFF
TRBV7-2	TRBD1	TRBJ2-3	once	TGTGCCAGCAGCCGGGACAGGGGGAGGTTTACGCAGTATTTT	CASSRDRGRFTQYF
TRBV6-5	.	TRBJ1-5	.	TGTGCCAGCACGACCCAGAGTAATCAGCCCCAGCATTTT	CASTTQSNQPQHF
TRBV11-3	.	TRBJ2-5	.	TGTGCCAGCAGCATCAATCCAGGGGGGGAGACCCAGTACTTC	CASSINPGGETQYF
TRBV5-1	.	TRBJ1-1	.	TGCGCCAGCAGCTTGGGTTATGGGGGGAACACTGAAGCTTTCTTT	CASSLGYGGNTEAFF
TRBV11-2	TRBD1	TRBJ1-1	.	TGTGCCAGCAGTACCACAGGGGCGGGCGGTGAAGCTTTCTTT	CASSTTGAGGEAFF
TRBV29-1	.	TRBJ1-5	.	TGCAGCGTTGTTGTGGGGGGCAATCAGCCCCAGCATTTT	CSVVVGGNQPQHF
TRBV7-9	.	TRBJ2-1	.	TGTGCCAGCAGCTTAGGGCTTTTCAATGAGCAGTTCTTC	CASSLGLFNEQFF
TRBV24-1	.	TRBJ1-2	.	TGTGCCACCAGTGATCCTCATGGGACCCTCTATGGCTACACCTTC	CATSDPHGTLYGYTF
TRBV7-9	.	TRBJ2-3	.	TGTGCCAGCAGCCCCCTAGGTACGCAGTATTTT	CASSPLGTQYF
TRBV6-5	TRBD1	TRBJ1-1	.	TGTGCCAGCAGCATGACAGGGGGCACTGAAGCTTTCTTT	CASSMTGGTEAFF
TRBV7-3	TRBD1	TRBJ2-2	.	TGTGCCAGCAGCTCGACAGGGGTGAGGGGCACCGGGGAGCTGTTTTTT	CASSSTGVRGTGELFF
TRBV7-9	.	TRBJ1-2	.	TGTGCCAGCAGCTATGGTTATGGCTACACCTTC	CASSYGYGYTF
TRBV18	TRBD1	TRBJ1-2	.	TGTGCCAGCTCAGAGACCGGGACAGGGGATGGCTACACCTTC	CASSETGTGDGYTF
TRBV28	TRBD1	TRBJ1-6	.	TGTGCCAGCAGTCAGCTTGACAGGGGGGGTTCACCCCTCCACTTT	CASSQLDRGGSPLHF
TRBV7-8	.	TRBJ1-5	.	TGTGCCAGCAGCCCCCCCATAGACAATCAGCCCCAGCATTTT	CASSPPIDNQPQHF
TRBV19	.	TRBJ1-1	.	TGTGCCAGTAGTATAAGAACACAGCTTGAAGCTTTCTTT	CASSIRTQLEAFF
TRBV5-4	.	TRBJ2-3	.	TGTGCCAGCAGCTTGGACAGCCGGAGCACAGATACGCAGTATTTT	CASSLDSRSTDTQYF
TRBV5-1	.	TRBJ1-2	few	TGCGCCAGCAGCTTGGAGCAGGGCTGGCCGGGCTACACCTTC	CASSLEQGWPGYTF
TRBV27	TRBD2	TRBJ2-3	.	TGTGCCAGCACCTCTAGACTAGCGGGGAGAGATACGCAGTATTTT	CASTSRLAGRDTQYF
TRBV3-1/TRBV3-2	TRBD1	TRBJ1-2	.	TGTGCCAGCAGCCAAGTAACAGGGGATGGCTACACCTTC	CASSQVTGDGYTF
TRBV3-1/TRBV3-2	TRBD2	TRBJ2-2	.	TGTGCCAGCAGCCAAATGTCGGGCGGGAGAGGATCCACCGGGGAGCTGTTTTTT	CASSQMSGGRGSTGELFF